This record looks at one T cell receptor (beta chain) sequence and its context. As yet, its antigen is unknown. At one of its ends the junction is not consistent with the germline gene, which may arise from a read error. For the second PCR, which ran for roughly 7 to 11 cycles, a sample-barcoded 5' primer and a J-beta primer mix were used. TCRdb called the 5' RACE reads again in MiXCR, with one record for every CDR3 protein. The sample has about 500,000 distinct CDR3 sequences; 24% are singletons. This sample stems from a study of blood T cells in healthy people across ages. Study observations and caveats: Nothing was known about donor CMV status, and this possibly confounded expanded clonotype changes.

Investigators took roughly 9.5 milliliters of peripheral blood from every donor. Total RNA was extracted at no less than 6 micrograms per sample. The CDR3 contains 15 residues. This same sample was also taken into another study, of T cells of mothers and their children.

The sample consisted of blood. The clonotype originates from a boy aged 5-17 years in good health. This chain uses TRBV12-3 or TRBV12-4 with TRBJ1-4, with D perhaps matching TRBD1 (6 bases). CDR3 amino acids: CASSFTGGPSGKPFF. In nucleotides, the CDR3 is TGTGCCAGCAGTTTTACCGGGGGCCCATCTGGAAAACCGTTTTTT.